This T cell receptor (beta chain) was recovered during a study of T cell responses to AZD1222 COVID-19 vaccine. Repertoires were generated with immunoSEQ multiplex PCR, while TCRdb's copy carries only in-frame clones and drops some. The repertoire consists of 150,000 to 200,000 clones, with about 86% occurring once and the leading ten covering 11%. Regarding this clone: The sample contains more than one DNA sequence encoding this CDR3.

This CDR3 contains 13 residues. Trimming cost V 6 bases and J 2 bases, with 8 bases left between them. CDR1 is MRHNA, CDR2 SNTAGT, per germline. The receptor was isolated from an adult who received the AZD1222 COVID-19 vaccine. This specimen was peripheral blood, taken 28 days after the second AZD1222 dose. The chain links TRBV6-4 to TRBJ1-5, with a possible D match to TRBD1 (5 bases). Written as DNA, the CDR3 is TGTGCCAGCAGCAGGGAGGGCAATCAGCCCCAGCATTTT. Translating gives CASSREGNQPQHF.